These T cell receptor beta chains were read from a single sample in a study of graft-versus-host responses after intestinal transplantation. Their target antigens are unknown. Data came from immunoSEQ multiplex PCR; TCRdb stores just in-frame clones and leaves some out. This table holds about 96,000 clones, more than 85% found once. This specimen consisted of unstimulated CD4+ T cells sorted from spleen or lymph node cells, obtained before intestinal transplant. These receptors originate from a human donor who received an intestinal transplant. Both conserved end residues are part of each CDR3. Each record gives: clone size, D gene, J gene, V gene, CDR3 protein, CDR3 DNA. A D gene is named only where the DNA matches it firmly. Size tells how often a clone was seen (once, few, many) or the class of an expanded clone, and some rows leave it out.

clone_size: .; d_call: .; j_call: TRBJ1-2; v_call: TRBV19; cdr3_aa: CASSIAAGVSYGYTF; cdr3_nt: TGTGCCAGTAGTATAGCGGCAGGGGTTAGCTATGGCTACACCTTC
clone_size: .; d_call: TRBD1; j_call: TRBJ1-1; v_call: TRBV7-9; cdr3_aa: CASIVDARDRGTNTEAFF; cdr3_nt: TGTGCCAGCATCGTTGATGCCCGGGACAGGGGCACCAACACTGAAGCTTTCTTT
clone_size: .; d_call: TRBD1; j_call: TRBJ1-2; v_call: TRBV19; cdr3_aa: CASSKGTGGDYGYTF; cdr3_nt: TGTGCCAGTAGTAAGGGGACAGGTGGGGACTATGGCTACACCTTC
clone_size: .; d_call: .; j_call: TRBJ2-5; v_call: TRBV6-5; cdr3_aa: CASSYKGSALSETQYF; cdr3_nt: TGTGCCAGCAGTTACAAGGGGTCGGCACTATCGGAGACCCAGTACTTC
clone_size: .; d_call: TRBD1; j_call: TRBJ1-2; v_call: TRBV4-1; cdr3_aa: CASSQWDRDGYTF; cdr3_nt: TGCGCCAGCAGCCAATGGGACAGGGATGGCTACACCTTC
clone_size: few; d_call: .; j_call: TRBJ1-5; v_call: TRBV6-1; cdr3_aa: CASSAHRTALNQPQHF; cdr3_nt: TGTGCCAGCAGTGCCCACCGGACAGCTCTCAATCAGCCCCAGCATTTT
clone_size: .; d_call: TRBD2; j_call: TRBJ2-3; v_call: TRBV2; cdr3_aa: CASSSTSGFRTDTQYF; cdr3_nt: TGTGCCAGCAGTTCGACTAGCGGGTTCCGCACAGATACGCAGTATTTT
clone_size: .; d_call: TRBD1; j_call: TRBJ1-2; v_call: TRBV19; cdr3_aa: CASSISTGVGYTF; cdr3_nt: TGCGCCAGTAGTATATCGACAGGGGTTGGCTACACCTTC
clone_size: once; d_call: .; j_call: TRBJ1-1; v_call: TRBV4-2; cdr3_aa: CASSQRRGGGTEAFF; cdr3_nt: TGTGCCAGCAGCCAAAGGAGGGGCGGCGGCACTGAAGCTTTCTTT
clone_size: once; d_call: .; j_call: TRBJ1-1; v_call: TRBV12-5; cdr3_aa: CASGLVQNTEAFF; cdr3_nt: TGTGCTAGTGGTTTGGTACAGAACACTGAAGCTTTCTTT